This TCR beta chain is drawn from a study of blood T cell repertoires in COVID-19. Sequencing was performed with immunoSEQ multiplex PCR; in TCRdb, only in-frame clones are kept and a portion is missing. The profile covers 300,000 to 450,000 clones, with around nine tenths appearing a single time and just over 1% taken by the ten largest. The junction had 5 bases not matched to a gene; V was cut back by 3 bases and J by 4 bases. This CDR3 comprises 14 residues. The germline CDR1 and CDR2 sequences are SGDLS and YYNGEE. The source of this sequence is a woman aged 30 to 39 who had been exposed to COVID-19. J is TRBJ1-1 and V is TRBV9; 8 bases agree with TRBD1. The sequencing sample was made of PBMCs or T cells enriched from blood (not recorded which). CDR3 nucleotides: TGTGCCAGCAGCGGAGAGACAGGGGCCACTGAAGCTTTCTTT. Its translation is CASSGETGATEAFF.